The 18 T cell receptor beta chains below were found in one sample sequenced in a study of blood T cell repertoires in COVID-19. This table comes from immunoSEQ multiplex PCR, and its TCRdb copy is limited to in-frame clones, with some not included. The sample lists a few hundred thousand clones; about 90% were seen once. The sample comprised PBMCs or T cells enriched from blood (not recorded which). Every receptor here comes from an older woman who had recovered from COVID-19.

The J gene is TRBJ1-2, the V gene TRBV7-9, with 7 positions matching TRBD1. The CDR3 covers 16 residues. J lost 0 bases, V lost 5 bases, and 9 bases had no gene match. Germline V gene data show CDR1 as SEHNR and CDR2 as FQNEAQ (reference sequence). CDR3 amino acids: CASSPGGTQANYGYTF. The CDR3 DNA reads TGTGCCAGCAGCCCAGGGGGGACACAAGCTAACTATGGCTACACCTTC. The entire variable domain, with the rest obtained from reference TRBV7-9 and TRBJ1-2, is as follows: DTGVSQNPRHKITKRGQNVTFRCDPISEHNRLYWYRQTLGQGPEFLTYFQNEAQLEKSRLLSDRFSAERPKGSFSTLEIQRTEQGDSAMYLCASSPGGTQANYGYTFGSGTRLTVV.

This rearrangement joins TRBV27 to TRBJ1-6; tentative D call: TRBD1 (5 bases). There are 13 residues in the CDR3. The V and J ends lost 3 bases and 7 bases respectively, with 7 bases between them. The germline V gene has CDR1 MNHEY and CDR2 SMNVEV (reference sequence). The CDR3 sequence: CASSFKGNSPLHF. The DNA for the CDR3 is TGTGCCAGCAGTTTCAAGGGGAATTCACCCCTCCACTTT.

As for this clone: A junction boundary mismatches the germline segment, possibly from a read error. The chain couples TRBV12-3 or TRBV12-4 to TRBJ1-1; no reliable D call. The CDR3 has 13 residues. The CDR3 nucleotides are TGTGCCAGCAGTTATCAGTTGAACCCTGAAGCTTTCTTT. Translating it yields CASSYQLNPEAFF.

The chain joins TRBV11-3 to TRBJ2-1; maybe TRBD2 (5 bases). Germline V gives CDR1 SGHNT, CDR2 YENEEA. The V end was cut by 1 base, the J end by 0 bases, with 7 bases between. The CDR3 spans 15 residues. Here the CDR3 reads CASSLAGNSYNEQFF. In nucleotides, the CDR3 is TGTGCCAGCAGCTTAGCGGGGAACTCCTACAATGAGCAGTTCTTC.

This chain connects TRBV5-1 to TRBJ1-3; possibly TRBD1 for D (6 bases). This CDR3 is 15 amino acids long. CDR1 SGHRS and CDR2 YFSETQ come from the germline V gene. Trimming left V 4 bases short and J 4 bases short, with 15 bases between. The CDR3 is CASSVTGKGGNTIYF. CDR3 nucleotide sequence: TGCGCCAGCAGCGTCACAGGGAAGGGCGGAAACACCATATATTTT.

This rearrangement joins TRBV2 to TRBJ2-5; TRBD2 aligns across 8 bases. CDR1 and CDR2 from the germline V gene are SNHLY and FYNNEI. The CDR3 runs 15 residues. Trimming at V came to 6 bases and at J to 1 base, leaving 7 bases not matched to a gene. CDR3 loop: CASSRGLVSQETQYF. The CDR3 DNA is TGTGCCAGCAGCCGGGGACTAGTGTCCCAAGAGACCCAGTACTTC.

CDR3 sequence: CASSIVQGTGELFF. The CDR3 nucleotides read TGTGCCAGTAGTATAGTCCAGGGCACCGGGGAGCTGTTTTTT. This rearrangement joins TRBV19 to TRBJ2-2; D is possibly TRBD1 (5 bases). V lost 1 base and J lost 4, with 7 bases in between. The CDR3 has 14 amino acids. Looked up from germline, CDR1 is LNHDA and CDR2 is SQIVND (reference sequence).

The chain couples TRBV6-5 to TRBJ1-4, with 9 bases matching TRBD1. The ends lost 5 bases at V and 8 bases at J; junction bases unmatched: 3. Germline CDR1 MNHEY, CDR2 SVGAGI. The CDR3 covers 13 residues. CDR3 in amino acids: CASSRDRVEKLFF. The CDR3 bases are TGTGCCAGCAGTCGGGACAGGGTCGAAAAACTGTTTTTT.

CDR3 protein: CASSILWTSGINEQFF. The CDR3 DNA reads as TGTGCCAGTAGTATTCTATGGACTAGCGGGATCAATGAGCAGTTCTTC. The chain uses TRBV19 and TRBJ2-1, with TRBD2 matching 12 bases. Germline values: CDR1 LNHDA, CDR2 SQIVND (reference sequence). The CDR3 totals 16 residues. J lost 6 bases, V lost 3 bases, and 6 bases had no gene match.

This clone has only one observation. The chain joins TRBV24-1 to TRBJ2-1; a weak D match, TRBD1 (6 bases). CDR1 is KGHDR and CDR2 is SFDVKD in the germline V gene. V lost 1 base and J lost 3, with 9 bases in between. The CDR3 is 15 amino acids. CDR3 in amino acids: CATSDLKGVYNEQFF. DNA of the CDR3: TGTGCCACCAGTGATTTAAAGGGGGTCTACAATGAGCAGTTCTTC.

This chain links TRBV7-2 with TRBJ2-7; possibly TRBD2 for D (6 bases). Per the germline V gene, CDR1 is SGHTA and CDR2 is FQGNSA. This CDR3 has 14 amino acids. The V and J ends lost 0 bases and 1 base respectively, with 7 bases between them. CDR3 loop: CASSLAGLSYEQYF. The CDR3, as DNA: TGTGCCAGCAGCTTAGCGGGACTTTCCTACGAGCAGTACTTC.

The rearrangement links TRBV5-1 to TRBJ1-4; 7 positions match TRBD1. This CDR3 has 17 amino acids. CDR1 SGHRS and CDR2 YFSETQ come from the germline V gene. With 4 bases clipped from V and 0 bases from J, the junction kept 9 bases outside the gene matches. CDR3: CASSRRGVVATNEKLFF. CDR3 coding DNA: TGCGCCAGCAGCCGCAGGGGGGTTGTTGCAACTAATGAAAAACTGTTTTTT.

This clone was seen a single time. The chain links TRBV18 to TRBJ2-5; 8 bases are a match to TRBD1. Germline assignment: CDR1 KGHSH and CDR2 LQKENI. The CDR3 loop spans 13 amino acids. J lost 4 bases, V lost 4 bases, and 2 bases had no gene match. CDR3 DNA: TGTGCCAGCTCACGTGGACAGGGAGAGACCCAGTACTTC. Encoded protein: CASSRGQGETQYF.

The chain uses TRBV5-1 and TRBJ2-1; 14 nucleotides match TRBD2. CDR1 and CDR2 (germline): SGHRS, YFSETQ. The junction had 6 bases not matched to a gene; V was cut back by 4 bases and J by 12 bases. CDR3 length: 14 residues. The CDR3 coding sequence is TGCGCCAGCAGCCGACTAGCGGGAGGGGTGGGGCAGTTCTTC. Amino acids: CASSRLAGGVGQFF.

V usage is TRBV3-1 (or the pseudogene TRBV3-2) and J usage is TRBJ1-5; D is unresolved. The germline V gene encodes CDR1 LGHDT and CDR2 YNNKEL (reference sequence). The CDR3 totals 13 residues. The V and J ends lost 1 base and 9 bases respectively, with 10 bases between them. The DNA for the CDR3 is TGTGCCAGCAGCCAAGGAGGGTTGGGGCCCCAGCATTTT. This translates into CASSQGGLGPQHF.

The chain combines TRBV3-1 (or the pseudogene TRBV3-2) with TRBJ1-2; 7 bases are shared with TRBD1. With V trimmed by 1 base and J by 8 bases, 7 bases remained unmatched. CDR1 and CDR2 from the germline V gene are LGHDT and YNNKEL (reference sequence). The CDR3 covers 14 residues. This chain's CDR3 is CASSQGGGGFGYTF. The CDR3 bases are TGTGCCAGCAGCCAAGGAGGGGGCGGCTTCGGCTACACCTTC.

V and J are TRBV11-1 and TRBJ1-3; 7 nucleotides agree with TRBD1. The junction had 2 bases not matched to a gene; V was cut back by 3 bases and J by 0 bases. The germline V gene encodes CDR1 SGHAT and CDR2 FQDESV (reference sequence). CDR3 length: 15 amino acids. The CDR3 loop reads CASSLGQLSGNTIYF. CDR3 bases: TGTGCCAGCAGCTTGGGACAGCTCTCTGGAAACACCATATATTTT.

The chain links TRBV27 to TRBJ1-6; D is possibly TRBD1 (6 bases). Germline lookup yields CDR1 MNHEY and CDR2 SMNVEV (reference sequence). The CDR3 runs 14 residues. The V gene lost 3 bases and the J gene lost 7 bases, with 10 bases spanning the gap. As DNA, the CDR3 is TGTGCCAGCAGTTTCGAGGGGGAAAATTCACCCCTCCACTTT. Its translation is CASSFEGENSPLHF.